A single sample is the source of the 8 T cell receptor beta chains below, sequenced in a study of cytotoxic CD8 clonotypes in ibrutinib-treated CLL. Clones were sequenced by immunoSEQ multiplex PCR, and TCRdb holds only the in-frame ones, with some missing. The sample shows about 18,000 clones, roughly four fifths of them seen only once. The sequencing here drew on PBMCs, taken before ibrutinib treatment. The receptors stem from a human donor with chronic lymphocytic leukemia.

This clone was seen only once. The rearrangement uses TRBV7-2 and TRBJ2-1, with 8 bases identical to TRBD2. Germline V gene lookup returns CDR1 SGHTA and CDR2 FQGNSA. The V and J ends lost 5 bases and 4 bases, in that order; junction bases with no gene match: 10. This CDR3 has 16 residues. The CDR3 sequence is CASSQDPGLVYNEQFF. The CDR3 DNA is TGTGCCAGCAGCCAAGACCCGGGACTAGTTTACAATGAGCAGTTCTTC.

The chain carries TRBV12-5 and TRBJ2-2; D may be TRBD1 or TRBD2 (5 bases each). Germline-derived CDR1 and CDR2 are LGHNT and FRNRAP. The CDR3 is 19 residues long. The V and J ends lost 1 base and 0 bases respectively, with 18 bases between them. The CDR3 here is CASGLGWKPGTPNTGELFF. The CDR3 nucleotides are TGTGCTAGTGGTTTGGGTTGGAAACCAGGGACGCCGAACACCGGGGAGCTGTTTTTT.

The chain recombines TRBV9 with TRBJ2-6; D is perhaps TRBD2 (5 bases). This CDR3 has 17 residues. CDR1 and CDR2 (germline): SGDLS, YYNGEE. V was clipped by 4 bases and J by 4 bases, with 18 bases between them. The CDR3 region is CASSPLVGRGGANVLTF. CDR3 sequence (DNA): TGTGCCAGCAGCCCCTTAGTAGGGAGAGGCGGGGCCAACGTCCTGACTTTC.

The chain employs TRBV14 and TRBJ2-1, with D uncertain. Germline V lookup: CDR1 SGHDN, CDR2 FVKESK. Trimming removed 0 bases from V and 3 bases from J, with 6 bases in between. This CDR3 spans 14 amino acids. CDR3 sequence (DNA): TGTGCCAGCAGCCAAGAGGCTAACTACAATGAGCAGTTCTTC. Translated, it gives CASSQEANYNEQFF.

This chain joins TRBV9 and TRBJ2-3, with TRBD2 matching 13 bases. Germline CDR1 and CDR2: SGDLS and YYNGEE. With 4 bases clipped from V and 2 bases from J, the junction kept 7 bases outside the gene matches. The CDR3 sequence is 17 residues long. The CDR3 spells CASSTRTSGSVTDTQYF. As DNA, the CDR3 is TGTGCCAGCAGCACGAGGACTAGCGGGAGCGTCACAGATACGCAGTATTTT.

This chain links TRBV4-3 with TRBJ2-7; TRBD2 matches at 9 bases. This CDR3 spans 16 amino acids. V lost 2 bases and J lost 1; bases outside the gene matches: 6. Germline CDR1 LGHNA, CDR2 YSLEER. CDR3 amino acids: CASSQIDTSGSYEQYF. DNA for the CDR3: TGCGCCAGCAGCCAAATTGACACTAGCGGGTCCTACGAGCAGTACTTC.

The chain uses TRBV13 and TRBJ2-7, with D possibly matching TRBD1 (6 bases). V lost 0 bases and J 6 bases, leaving 12 bases between the germline ends. Germline-derived CDR1 and CDR2 are PRHDT and FYEKMQ (reference sequence). The length of the CDR3 is 14 residues. CDR3: CASSLGQGIGEQYF. The CDR3 DNA sequence: TGTGCCAGCAGCTTAGGACAGGGAATTGGCGAGCAGTACTTC.

The rearrangement uses TRBV19 and TRBJ1-1; 10 nucleotides agree with TRBD1. There are 17 residues in the CDR3. Per germline, CDR1 LNHDA and CDR2 SQIVND (reference sequence). The V segment lost 3 bases and the J segment 1 base; nucleotides outside the gene matches: 8. The CDR3 loop is CASSMGTGDAQNTEAFF. CDR3 nucleotide sequence: TGTGCCAGTAGTATGGGGACAGGGGACGCCCAGAACACTGAAGCTTTCTTT.